This T cell receptor beta chain derives from a study of blood T cell repertoires in COVID-19. Study summary: Samples taken during acute and convalescent COVID-19 were collected in the United States, Italy and Spain.

Seattle participants joined during active infection and were tracked over time. This clone is a singleton in its sample. Germline CDR1 reads MGHRA; CDR2 reads YSYEKL. This CDR3 has 16 residues. The germline V and J ends were trimmed by 4 bases and 3 bases, with 16 bases remaining between them. As originally analysed: Nucleated cell number was recorded as an estimate derived from reference gene primer amplification. The table came from immunoSEQ multiplex PCR; TCRdb's copy has only in-frame clones and leaves some out. V, J and clone size reflect that table, while D and trimming were determined from the DNA. The sample includes 150,000 to 200,000 clones, about four fifths of them seen just once.

The rearrangement joins TRBV4-1 to TRBJ1-3; D unresolved. This clonotype originated in a woman aged 40-49 years with COVID-19, enrolled during active disease. The material sequenced was peripheral blood. Here the CDR3 reads CASSPTSLTSGNTIYF. Written as DNA, the CDR3 is TGCGCCAGCAGCCCTACCAGTCTAACTAGTGGAAACACCATATATTTT.